This is a list of T cell receptor beta chains from one sample in a study of T-cell memory formation after mild COVID-19. MiXCR, applied by TCRdb to the 5' RACE reads, yields one record per CDR3 protein. Among just under 550,000 distinct CDR3 sequences, roughly 20% were seen once, and the ten largest hold approximately 13%. Source material: PBMCs or a T cell subset sorted from them (not recorded which). The receptors derive from an adult woman who had mild COVID-19 (a few samples of this study predate the infection). Cell type and time point are not known. The CDR3 runs from the conserved cysteine through the conserved F or W.

>TRBJ2-5|TRBV29-1
CSVARDLDQETQYF
>TRBJ1-1|TRBV10-3
CAISEGQGLNTEAFF
>TRBJ2-1|TRBV10-2
CASSESPPGEQFF
>TRBJ1-5|TRBV6-6
CASSYQGVDSNQPQHF
>TRBJ2-3|TRBV15
CATSRGEGMGDTQYF
>TRBJ1-2|TRBV12-3/TRBV12-4
CASTSGLYGYTF
>TRBJ2-2|TRBV5-4
CASSSDTNTGELFF
>TRBJ1-5|TRBV27
CASSLDRRSNQPQHF
>TRBJ1-5|TRBV6-2/TRBV6-3
CASSFSGTIPPQHF
>TRBJ2-3|TRBV12-3/TRBV12-4
CASSPRRKTSGGSISSTDTQYF
>TRBJ1-4|TRBV3-1
CASSQDAVEKLFF
>TRBJ2-5|TRBV20-1
CSVHRRTSGSLQETQYF
>TRBJ2-7|TRBV7-9
CASSLGSGNYEQYF
>TRBJ2-5|TRBV7-2
CASSQMSLRQETQYF
>TRBJ2-1|TRBV7-6
CASSLTGLIHNEQFF
>TRBJ2-3|TRBV29-1
CSVSPSYADTQYF
>TRBJ2-2|TRBV11-2
CASSLNLPGRTSTGELFF
>TRBJ1-1|TRBV19
CASSTALTEAFF
>TRBJ2-7|TRBV12-3/TRBV12-4
CASSLAQGVSYEQYF
>TRBJ1-1|TRBV7-6
CASSVTGGEVNTEVFF
>TRBJ1-4|TRBV5-5
CASSLVQPEKLFF
>TRBJ2-2|TRBV5-6
CASSPRDRAHTGELFF
>TRBJ2-7|TRBV24-1
CATSDGTEDEQYF
>TRBJ2-5|TRBV15
CATSRGGETQYF
>TRBJ2-3|TRBV27
CASSPLTGRTDTQYF
>TRBJ1-5|TRBV7-2
CASSFFGVGNQPQHF
>TRBJ1-5|TRBV7-8
CASSLSGKNNQPQHF
>TRBJ1-2|TRBV29-1
CSVPARGPYGYTF
>TRBJ1-1|TRBV12-3/TRBV12-4
CASILDRNREAFF
>TRBJ2-2|TRBV9
CASSVTGTPTGELFF
>TRBJ1-1|TRBV2
CASSESRGVTEAFF
>TRBJ2-2|TRBV29-1
CSVPGQGENTGELFF
>TRBJ2-1|TRBV9
CASSVAGEVYNEQFF
>TRBJ2-4|TRBV5-6
CASSLQGGNIQYF
>TRBJ1-2|TRBV7-8
CASSLRDWSNYGYTF
>TRBJ2-6|TRBV12-3/TRBV12-4
CASSPGTGSSGANVLTF
>TRBJ2-7|TRBV4-1
CASSQGSGNYEQYF
>TRBJ2-1|TRBV7-9
CASSSGTFYNEQFF
>TRBJ2-1|TRBV3-1
CASSQRGGLAGDSYNEQFF
>TRBJ2-2|TRBV7-2
CASSPGLRQTTGELFF
>TRBJ1-1|TRBV24-1
CATMVALGAFF
>TRBJ1-2|TRBV28
CASRAGGNYGYTF
>TRBJ2-3|TRBV24-1
CATDDAYTQYF
>TRBJ1-5|TRBV20-1
CSARDRGIANQPQHF
>TRBJ2-3|TRBV7-9
CASRAGKSTDTQYF
>TRBJ1-2|TRBV12-3/TRBV12-4
CASTPDSQGYTF
>TRBJ1-2|TRBV7-3
CASSMGQGAGYTF
>TRBJ2-1|TRBV9
CASSVGAAGDLYNEQFF
>TRBJ2-2|TRBV7-9
CASSVSGLAYTGELFF
>TRBJ2-7|TRBV12-3/TRBV12-4
CASRLGGRLYEQYF
>TRBJ2-7|TRBV6-1
CASSDNQPGQGPYF
>TRBJ2-7|TRBV5-1
CASSNGVSFYEQYF
>TRBJ1-4|TRBV18
CASSPFVAVDEKLFF
>TRBJ2-2|TRBV2
CASSEGLTTGELFF